This T cell receptor beta chain appears in the sequencing data of a study of T cell clones after liver transplantation. Profiling relied on immunoSEQ multiplex PCR, and the TCRdb table lists in-frame clones only, not all of them. This table holds over 100,000 clones, 82% found once. Per germline, CDR1 MNHNY and CDR2 SVGAGI (reference sequence). CDR3 size: 16 residues. With 6 bases clipped from V and 1 base from J, the junction kept 11 bases outside the gene matches. The source is a human donor who received a liver transplant. Source: CD4+ T cells from blood, taken before liver transplant. V usage is TRBV6-6 and J usage is TRBJ2-7, with 8 positions matching TRBD1. The CDR3, as DNA: TGTGCCAGCAGCACCCACAAGGACAGGGCGTCCTACGAGCAGTACTTC. Amino acids: CASSTHKDRASYEQYF.